The 5 T cell receptor beta chains below all came from one sample that was sequenced in a study of blood T cells in healthy people across ages. Using a J-beta primer mix together with a sample-barcoded 5' primer, a second PCR was run for about 6 to 11 cycles. TCRdb re-derived calls from the 5' RACE reads in MiXCR, one entry per CDR3 protein. The sample lists roughly 1,800,000 distinct CDR3 sequences; 40% to 55% were seen once. Sequenced input: blood. The receptors originated from a woman aged 40-49 years in good health.

This sequence joins TRBV2 and TRBJ2-5; 9 bases align to TRBD2. The CDR3 runs to 14 residues. Germline V gene lookup returns CDR1 SNHLY and CDR2 FYNNEI. Unmatched junction bases numbered 7, after V lost 6 bases and J lost 5 bases. The CDR3 DNA reads TGTGCCAGCAGACCCGGGACTAGCTCCGAGACCCAGTACTTC. Translating it yields CASRPGTSSETQYF.

This chain uses TRBV12-5 with TRBJ2-1; TRBD1 might be the D (6 bases). Per germline, CDR1 LGHNT and CDR2 FRNRAP. The CDR3 totals 16 residues. V was shortened by 4 bases and J by 0 bases, with 13 bases between the two germline ends. The CDR3 loop reads CASGSGHRSSYNEQFF. As DNA, the CDR3 is TGTGCTAGTGGTTCGGGACACAGGAGCTCCTACAATGAGCAGTTCTTC.

The chain carries TRBV9 and TRBJ2-1; perhaps TRBD2 as D (6 bases). The CDR3 is 18 residues long. Per germline, CDR1 SGDLS and CDR2 YYNGEE. V was trimmed by 3 bases and J by 0 bases, leaving 19 bases between them. The CDR3 DNA sequence: TGTGCCAGCAGCGCACCCCGGGGGACTCAAAGCTCCTACAATGAGCAGTTCTTC. It encodes CASSAPRGTQSSYNEQFF.

The V call is TRBV20-1, the J call TRBJ2-1; the D gene is possibly TRBD1 (6 bases). This CDR3 region has 11 residues. The V gene lost 4 bases and the J gene lost 8 bases, with 9 bases spanning the gap. Looked up from germline, CDR1 is DFQATT and CDR2 is SNEGSKA (reference sequence). The CDR3 region has the DNA TGCAGTGCTAACAGGGTCCATGAGCAGTTCTTC. Translating gives CSANRVHEQFF.

This clonotype was counted between two and nine times. The J gene is TRBJ2-5, the V gene TRBV9; tentative D call: TRBD1 (6 bases). The ends were cut back, 0 bases at V and 4 bases at J, with 13 bases in the middle. The CDR3 spans 15 residues. Germline V gene data show CDR1 as SGDLS and CDR2 as YYNGEE. The DNA for the CDR3 is TGTGCCAGCAGCGTAGGGGGGCTGCTCGGAGAGACCCAGTACTTC. Amino acids: CASSVGGLLGETQYF. Using reference TRBV9 and TRBJ2-5 for the parts outside the CDR3, the full variable domain is DSGVTQTPKHLITATGQRVTLRCSPRSGDLSVYWYQQSLDQGLQFLIQYYNGEERAKGNILERFSAQQFPDLHSELNLSSLELGDSALYFCASSVGGLLGETQYFGPGTRLLVL.